The source of this TCR beta chain is a study of CD8+CD57+ T cells in acquired aplastic anemia. Concerning this clonotype: This may be a read error: a much more frequent sequence differs by one nucleotide.

Profiling of TCR beta VDJ combinations and CDR3 sequences used genomic DNA as template. TCRdb re-derived calls from the reads in MiXCR, one entry per CDR3 protein. Among hundreds of thousands of distinct CDR3 sequences listed, 55% to 75% were seen once. V shed 3 bases and J 9 bases; nucleotides not matched to a gene: 5. From germline, CDR1 is SGHTA and CDR2 FQGNSA. The CDR3 covers 14 residues. This chain connects TRBV7-2 to TRBJ2-1; TRBD2 aligns across 10 bases. Sequenced input: sorted CD4+, CD8+, or CD8+CD57+ T cells (not recorded which) from PBMCs. The TCR was taken from a human donor in good health, serving as a control. CDR3 sequence: CASSFKRGGLEQFF. CDR3 nucleotide sequence: TGTGCCAGCAGCTTTAAGCGGGGGGGCCTTGAGCAGTTCTTC.